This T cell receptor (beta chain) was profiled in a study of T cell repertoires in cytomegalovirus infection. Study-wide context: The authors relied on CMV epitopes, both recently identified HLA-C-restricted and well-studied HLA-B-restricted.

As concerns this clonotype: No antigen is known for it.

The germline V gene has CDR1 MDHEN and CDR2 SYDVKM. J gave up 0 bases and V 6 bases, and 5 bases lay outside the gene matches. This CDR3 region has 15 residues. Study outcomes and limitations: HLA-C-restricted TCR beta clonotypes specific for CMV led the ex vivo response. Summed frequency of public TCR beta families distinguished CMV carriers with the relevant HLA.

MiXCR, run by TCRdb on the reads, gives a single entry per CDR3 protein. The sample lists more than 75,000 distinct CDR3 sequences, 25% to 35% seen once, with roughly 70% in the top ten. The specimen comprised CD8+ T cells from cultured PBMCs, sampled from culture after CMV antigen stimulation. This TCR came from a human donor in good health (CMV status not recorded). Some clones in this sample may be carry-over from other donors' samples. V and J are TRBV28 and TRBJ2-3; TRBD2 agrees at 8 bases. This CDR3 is CASRTTSVSTDTQYF. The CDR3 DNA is TGTGCCAGCAGAACGACTAGCGTGAGCACAGATACGCAGTATTTT.